This record looks at one T cell receptor beta chain sequence and its context. Its cognate antigen has yet to be identified. The sample holds no much larger clone one base away, and base qualities are not on file. TCRbeta CDR3 regions were amplified from genomic DNA using the immunoSEQ Assay, a bias-controlled multiplex PCR. In the source study's methods: The number of nucleated cells in each sample was estimated from the amplification of reference gene primers within the assay. To quantify the absolute abundance of each unique TCRbeta CDR3 rearrangement, sequence reads were collapsed and filtered. For each sample, productive Simpson clonality was calculated as the square root of Simpson's diversity index over productive rearrangements. Held by TCRdb, this immuneACCESS table contains in-frame sequences only and omits some clones. Under half of the omission traces to an unresolved V gene where checked; the cause of the rest is unknown. V and J calls and clone size are given by that table; D and trimming were obtained from the DNA. This sample gives 100,000 to 120,000 clones in total; more than 75% of them show up just once. The ten top clones hold approximately 3.5% of the sample.

CDR1 and CDR2, per the germline V gene, are SQVTM and ANQGSEA. The CDR3, cysteine through phenylalanine, is 15 amino acids long. The entry retains the CDR3 DNA only, 45 bases that are in frame from base 1. The trim is 4 bases for V and 2 bases for J, with a gap of 15 bases between the germline ends. Each collaborating institution followed its own protocols to collect whole blood in K2EDTA tubes. For TCRbeta analysis, collaborator samples were shipped as frozen whole blood, as isolated PBMCs, or as DNA extracted from either sample type. The sample is drawn from a study of blood T cell repertoires in COVID-19 (dated by TCRdb to about 2020). Broadly, across the study: Collaborator samples came from the United States, Italy and Spain and covered acute and convalescent phases of COVID-19. The material from the prospective study consisted of cDNA or gDNA derived from T cells, B-cell-depleted T cells, or PBMCs. Subjects who had been exposed to COVID-19, were actively infected with it, or had recovered from it provided the deeply sampled blood TCRbeta repertoires that made up the dataset. A freely available public database, intended as a resource for researchers studying the immune response to SARS-CoV-2, is where the repertoires were released. Samples were obtained from the ongoing ImmuneRACE study (first 160 participants) and from approximately 1,200 subjects provided by 6 global collaborators. Sample metadata almost always included a de-identified subject ID, COVID-19 status, age in years and sex. Where available, HLA class I and class II types were taken from metadata supplied by the sample provider and were not determined by assay-based typing. The paper's findings and limits, for the study overall: The quantity of clinical and demographic metadata differed by source and by participant and was supplied without curation.

The sequence derives from a woman between 50 and 59 years old with acute or convalescent COVID-19. Here the chain combines TRBV29-1 and TRBJ2-1; a tentative D match to TRBD1 spans 5 bases. The sequenced material came from peripheral blood. The CDR3 reads CSVASDILPYNEQFF. The DNA sequence reads TGCAGCGTTGCCTCGGACATACTACCCTACAATGAGCAGTTCTTC.